The clone carrying this T cell receptor beta chain was detected many times. As yet, its antigen is unknown. The read halts 3 residues ahead of the CDR3 end, with the missing end drawn from the germline J gene. This sample stems from a study of T cell clonality in common variable immunodeficiency. General study findings and limits: Fewer deletions and N-nucleotide insertions were reportedly seen in common variable immunodeficiency TCR beta sequences. Authors noted CVID clonality's cause needs subpopulation repertoire sequencing.

The CVID group had some 15 females and about 29 males, mean age roughly 40. Blood came from CVID subjects not ill and not taking immunomodulatory or immunosuppressive medication. The CDR3 runs 15 residues. CDR1 is SQVTM, CDR2 ANQGSEA, per germline. V was pared by 2 bases and J by 0 bases, with 5 bases of the junction left unmatched. Sequencing input was equivalent genomic DNA from CVID and controls. Assay: immunoSEQ multiplex PCR; the TCRdb copy retains only in-frame clones and omits some. Recorded here are about 17,000 clones, none singletons. This chain uses TRBV29-1 with TRBJ2-3; 7 bases agree with TRBD1. The sequenced sample was peripheral blood mononuclear cells. This clonotype was obtained from a human donor with common variable immunodeficiency. The CDR3 sequence: CSVEPNRGSTDTQYF. The sequenced CDR3 bases are TGCAGCGTTGAACCGAACAGGGGAAGCACAGATACG.